This is a list of T cell receptor beta chains from one sample in a study of long-term antiretroviral therapy in people with HIV. Here immunoSEQ multiplex PCR was the method, and the copy in TCRdb shows in-frame clones only, minus some. The sample gives about 16,000 clones, 80% to 90% of which show up once; about 5.2% is in the top ten. The specimen comprised unsorted PBMCs, sampled 0.5 years after starting antiretroviral therapy. These receptors were taken from a woman between 40 and 50 years old with HIV. CDR3s leave out the opening cysteine and the closing phenylalanine or tryptophan. Each record gives: J gene, V gene, CDR3 protein.

>TRBJ2-7|TRBV18
ASSPAANYEQY
>TRBJ2-7|TRBV27
ASSNLGPTGTGTYEQY
>TRBJ2-2|TRBV5-1
ASRFDRSTGELF
>TRBJ1-1|TRBV2
ASSTQGNTEAF
>TRBJ2-7|TRBV19
ASSQGVLTSYEQY
>TRBJ2-2|TRBV7-9
ASSLGAGELF
>TRBJ1-3|TRBV5-5
ASSLGTGAGNTIY
>TRBJ2-7|TRBV7-3
ASSLYGSGGEQY
>TRBJ2-1|TRBV14
ASSQDSSSSYNEQF
>TRBJ2-3|TRBV6-6
ASSYTRTGLPDTQY
>TRBJ2-3|TRBV5-1
ASSGSGRRDTQY
>TRBJ2-5|TRBV10-3
AISESKQGETQY
>TRBJ2-3|TRBV10-3
AISPTAGASTDTQY
>TRBJ2-1|TRBV7-9
ASSLESRQGSYNEQF
>TRBJ2-5|TRBV7-7
ASSSGLAGEWQY
>TRBJ2-7|TRBV25-1
ASSEQASYEQY
>TRBJ1-1|TRBV7-9
ASSKSEYRGVGAF
>TRBJ2-5|TRBV7-8
ASSLAHEWMETQY
>TRBJ2-1|TRBV29-1
SVDLAGGTEQF
>TRBJ2-7|TRBV27
ASSSSVLPPAHEQY
>TRBJ2-2|TRBV6-1
ASSPGDREAGELF
>TRBJ2-3|TRBV6-5
ASSSPGGSTDTQY
>TRBJ2-3|TRBV6-6
ASNERGSDTQY